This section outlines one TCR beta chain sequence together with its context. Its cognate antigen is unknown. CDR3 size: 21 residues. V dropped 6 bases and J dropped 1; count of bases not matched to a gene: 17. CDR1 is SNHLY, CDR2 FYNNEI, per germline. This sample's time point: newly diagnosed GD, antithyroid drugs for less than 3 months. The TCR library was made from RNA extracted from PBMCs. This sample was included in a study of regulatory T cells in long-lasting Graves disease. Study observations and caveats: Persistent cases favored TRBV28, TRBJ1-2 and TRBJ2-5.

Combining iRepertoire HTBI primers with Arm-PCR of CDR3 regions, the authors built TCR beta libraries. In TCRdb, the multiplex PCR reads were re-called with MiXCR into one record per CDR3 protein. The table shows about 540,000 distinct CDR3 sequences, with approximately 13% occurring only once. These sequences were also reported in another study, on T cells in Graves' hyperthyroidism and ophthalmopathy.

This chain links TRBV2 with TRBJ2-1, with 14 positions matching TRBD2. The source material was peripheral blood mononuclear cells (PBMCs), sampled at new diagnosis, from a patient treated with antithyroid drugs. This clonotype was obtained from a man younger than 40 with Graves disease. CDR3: CASSQLGLGLAGVKSYNEQFF. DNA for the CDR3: TGTGCCAGCAGCCAATTGGGACTGGGACTAGCGGGAGTGAAGTCCTACAATGAGCAGTTCTTC.